This T cell receptor (beta chain) is from a study of blood T cell repertoires in COVID-19. Study as a whole: From T cells, B-cell-depleted T cells, or PBMCs came the material, which was cDNA or gDNA.

Germline V gene sequence: CDR1 LNHDA, CDR2 SQIVND (reference sequence). J gave up 0 bases and V 5 bases, and 7 bases lay outside the gene matches. The length of the CDR3 is 15 residues. Produced via immunoSEQ multiplex PCR; TCRdb's table is partial and in-frame only. The sample carries 100,000 or so clones, around 90% recorded once. V is TRBV19 and J is TRBJ2-7; 7 nucleotides agree with TRBD2. The source material was peripheral blood. The TCR sequence derives from a woman aged 45-65 years with COVID-19, enrolled during active disease. CDR3 nucleotides: TGTGCCAGTAGTGCCCAGGGAGGGAGCTCCTACGAGCAGTACTTC. Protein sequence: CASSAQGGSSYEQYF.